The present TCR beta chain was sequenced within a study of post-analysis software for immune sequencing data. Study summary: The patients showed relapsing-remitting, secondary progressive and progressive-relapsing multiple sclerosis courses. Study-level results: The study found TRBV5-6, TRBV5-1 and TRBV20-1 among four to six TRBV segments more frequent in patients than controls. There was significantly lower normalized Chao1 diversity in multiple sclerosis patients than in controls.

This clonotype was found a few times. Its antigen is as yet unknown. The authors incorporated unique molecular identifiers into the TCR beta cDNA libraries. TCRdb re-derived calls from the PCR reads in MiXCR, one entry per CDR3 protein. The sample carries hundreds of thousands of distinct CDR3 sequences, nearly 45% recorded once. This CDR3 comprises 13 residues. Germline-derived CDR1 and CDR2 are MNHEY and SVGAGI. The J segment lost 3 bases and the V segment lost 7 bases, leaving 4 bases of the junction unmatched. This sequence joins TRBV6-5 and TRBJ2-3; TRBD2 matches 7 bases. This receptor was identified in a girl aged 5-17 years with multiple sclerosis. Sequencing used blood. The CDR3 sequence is CASNGGSTDTQYF. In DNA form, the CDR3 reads TGTGCCAGCAACGGGGGGTCGACAGATACGCAGTATTTT.